This TCR beta chain is drawn from a study of T cell changes during pregnancy in multiple sclerosis. Clones were sequenced by immunoSEQ multiplex PCR, and TCRdb holds only the in-frame ones, with some missing. Here the sample spans 30,000 to 40,000 clones, around nine tenths being singletons. This clone appeared a few times. Losses at the gene ends were 3 bases for V and 0 bases for J; bases not matched to a gene: 5. Germline V gene lookup returns CDR1 LNHDA and CDR2 SQIVND (reference sequence). The CDR3 length is 16 residues. The chain carries TRBV19 and TRBJ1-3, with TRBD1 identical over 7 bases. The clonotype comes from a female donor in good health, enrolled as a control in a pregnancy study. The input for sequencing was CD4+ T cells from peripheral blood mononuclear cells, taken in the second trimester of pregnancy. CDR3 sequence: CASSMMGQISGNTIYF. The CDR3 nucleotides are TGTGCCAGTAGTATGATGGGACAGATCTCTGGAAACACCATATATTTT. The full variable domain, rest sourced from reference TRBV19 and TRBJ1-3, is DGGITQSPKYLFRKEGQNVTLSCEQNLNHDAMYWYRQDPGQGLRLIYYSQIVNDFQKGDIAEGYSVSREKKESFPLTVTSAQKNPTAFYLCASSMMGQISGNTIYFGEGSWLTVV.